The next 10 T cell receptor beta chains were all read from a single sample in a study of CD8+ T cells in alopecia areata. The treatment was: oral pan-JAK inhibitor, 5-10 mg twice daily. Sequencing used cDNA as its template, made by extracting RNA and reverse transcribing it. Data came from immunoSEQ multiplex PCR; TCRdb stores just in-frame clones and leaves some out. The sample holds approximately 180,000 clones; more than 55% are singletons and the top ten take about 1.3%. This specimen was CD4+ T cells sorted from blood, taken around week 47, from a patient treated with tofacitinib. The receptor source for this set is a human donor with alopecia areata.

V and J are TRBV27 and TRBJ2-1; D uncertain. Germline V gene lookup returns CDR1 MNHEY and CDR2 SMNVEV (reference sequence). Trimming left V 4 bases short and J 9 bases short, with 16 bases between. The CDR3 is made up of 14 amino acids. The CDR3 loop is CASSYGSDRSEQFF. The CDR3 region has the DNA TGTGCCAGCAGTTACGGGTCCGATCGGAGTGAGCAGTTCTTC.

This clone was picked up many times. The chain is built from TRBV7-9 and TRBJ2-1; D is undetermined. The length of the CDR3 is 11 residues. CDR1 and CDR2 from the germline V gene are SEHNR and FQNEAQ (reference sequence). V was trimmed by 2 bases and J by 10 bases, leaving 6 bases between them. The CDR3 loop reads CASSLFWEQFF. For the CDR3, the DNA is TGTGCCAGCAGCTTATTTTGGGAGCAGTTCTTC.

The CDR3 sequence: CASSREGSSPLHF. For the CDR3, the DNA is TGCGCCAGCAGTCGGGAGGGAAGTTCACCCCTCCACTTT. J is TRBJ1-6 and V is TRBV23-1; D gene ambiguous. TRBV23-1 is sorted into the ORF group, with uncertain function. With 4 bases removed from V and 9 bases from J, the gap between germline ends came to 10 bases. CDR3 size: 13 residues.

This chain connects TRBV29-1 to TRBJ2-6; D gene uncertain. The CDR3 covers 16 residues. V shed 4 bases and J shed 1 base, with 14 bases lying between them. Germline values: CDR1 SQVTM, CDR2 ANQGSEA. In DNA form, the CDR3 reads TGCAGCGTTGTGGGCCGGACGAAGTCTGGGGCCAACGTCCTGACTTTC. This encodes CSVVGRTKSGANVLTF.

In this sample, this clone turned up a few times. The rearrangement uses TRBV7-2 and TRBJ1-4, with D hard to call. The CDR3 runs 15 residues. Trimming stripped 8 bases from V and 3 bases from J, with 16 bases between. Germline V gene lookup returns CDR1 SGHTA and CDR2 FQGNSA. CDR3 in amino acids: CASALQTGANEKLFF. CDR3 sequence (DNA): TGTGCCAGCGCCCTACAGACCGGAGCTAATGAAAAACTGTTTTTT.

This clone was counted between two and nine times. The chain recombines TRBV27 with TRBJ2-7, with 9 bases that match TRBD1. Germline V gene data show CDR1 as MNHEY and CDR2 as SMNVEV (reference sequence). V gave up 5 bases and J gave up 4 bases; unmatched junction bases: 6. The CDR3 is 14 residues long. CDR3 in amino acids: CASSTRQGVYEQYF. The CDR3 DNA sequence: TGTGCCAGCAGTACAAGACAGGGGGTGTACGAGCAGTACTTC.

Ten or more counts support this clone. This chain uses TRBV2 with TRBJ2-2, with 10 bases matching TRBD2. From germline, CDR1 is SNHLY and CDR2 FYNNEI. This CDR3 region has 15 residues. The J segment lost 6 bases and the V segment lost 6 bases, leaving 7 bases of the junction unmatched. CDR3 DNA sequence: TGTGCCAGCAGACGGCTAGCGGGGGCGTCCGGGGAGCTGTTTTTT. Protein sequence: CASRRLAGASGELFF.

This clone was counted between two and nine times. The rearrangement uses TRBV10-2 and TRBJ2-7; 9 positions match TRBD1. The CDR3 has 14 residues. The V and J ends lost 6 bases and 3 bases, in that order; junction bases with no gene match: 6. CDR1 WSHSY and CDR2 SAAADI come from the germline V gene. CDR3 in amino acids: CASRGTGTNYEQYF. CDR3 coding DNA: TGCGCCAGCAGAGGGACAGGGACGAACTACGAGCAGTACTTC.

The CDR3 bases are TGCGCCAGCAGCACTGGACGGCCCACTAGGGATGGCTACGAGCAGTACTTC. Translating it yields CASSTGRPTRDGYEQYF. The chain uses TRBV5-1 and TRBJ2-7, with D perhaps TRBD2 (5 bases). CDR3 length: 17 amino acids. Trimming cost V 4 bases and J 3 bases, with 23 bases left between them. Germline CDR1 and CDR2: SGHRS and YFSETQ.

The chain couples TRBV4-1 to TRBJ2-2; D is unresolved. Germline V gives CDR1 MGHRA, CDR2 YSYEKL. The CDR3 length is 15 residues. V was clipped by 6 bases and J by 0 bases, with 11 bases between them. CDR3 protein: CASRQITTNTGELFF. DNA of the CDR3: TGCGCCAGCAGGCAAATAACCACGAACACCGGGGAGCTGTTTTTT.